The sequence of this TCR beta chain was determined in a study of Graves' ophthalmopathy and Graves' hyperthyroidism. RNA served as the template for amplifying TCR beta CDR3 regions. A first-round RT-PCR used HTBI primers, followed by a second-round multiplex PCR. TCRdb called the multiplex PCR reads again in MiXCR, with one record for every CDR3 protein. The sample contains hundreds of thousands of distinct CDR3 sequences, around 45% of which appear only once. The J segment lost 0 bases and the V segment lost 6 bases, leaving 9 bases of the junction unmatched. Germline V gives CDR1 DFQATT, CDR2 SNEGSKA (reference sequence). The CDR3 length is 15 residues.

This sequence originates from an adult man with Graves' ophthalmopathy. This chain uses TRBV20-1 with TRBJ1-1, with 8 nucleotides matching TRBD1. Sequenced input: peripheral blood. The DNA for the CDR3 is TGCAGTGCCTCTGGGTGGACAGGGATGAACACTGAAGCTTTCTTT. Translated: CSASGWTGMNTEAFF.